Below, 25 T cell receptor beta chains from the same sample are listed, as sequenced in a study of blood T cell repertoires in COVID-19. Produced via immunoSEQ multiplex PCR; TCRdb's table is partial and in-frame only. This table has fewer than 20,000 clones, 81% appearing once. Sequenced input: peripheral blood. Receptor source: a man in his forties or fifties with active or convalescent COVID-19.

The rearrangement uses TRBV3-1 (or the pseudogene TRBV3-2) and TRBJ2-1; D not certain. In germline, CDR1 is LGHDT, CDR2 YNNKEL (reference sequence). The CDR3 length is 12 residues. V was clipped by 4 bases and J by 7 bases, with 8 bases between them. Here the CDR3 DNA reads TGTGCCAGCAGCCCCGCCCGGAATGAGCAGTTCTTC. Translated, it gives CASSPARNEQFF.

The chain joins TRBV7-8 to TRBJ1-6; TRBD1 aligns across 7 bases. The CDR3 sequence is 15 residues long. CDR1 and CDR2 from the germline V gene are SGHVS and FQNEAQ. J gave up 9 bases and V 0 bases, and 5 bases lay outside the gene matches. The CDR3, as DNA: TGTGCCAGCAGCTTAGCAAGGGACAGCGGTTCACCCCTCCACTTT. Its translation: CASSLARDSGSPLHF.

The chain carries TRBV19 and TRBJ2-7; possible D gene TRBD1, 7 bases. This CDR3 is built from 16 residues. Germline assignment: CDR1 LNHDA and CDR2 SQIVND (reference sequence). The V gene lost 4 bases and the J gene lost 2 bases, with 18 bases spanning the gap. CDR3 protein: CASSSPGGIVPYEQYF. Here the CDR3 DNA reads TGTGCCAGTAGTAGTCCAGGGGGGATTGTCCCCTACGAGCAGTACTTC.

The V and J genes are TRBV4-3 and TRBJ1-6; a possible D gene is TRBD1 (6 bases). The CDR3 spans 14 residues. Germline CDR1 reads LGHNA; CDR2 reads YSLEER. Trimming removed 7 bases from V and 7 bases from J, with 14 bases in between. The chain's CDR3 is CASTLDRINSPLHF. The CDR3 DNA is TGCGCCAGCACGCTAGACAGGATCAATTCACCCCTCCACTTT.

A few counts support this clone. The chain employs TRBV13 and TRBJ1-2; D ambiguous. Germline CDR1 and CDR2: PRHDT and FYEKMQ (reference sequence). The CDR3 extends over 14 amino acids. The V and J ends lost 1 base and 0 bases respectively, with 6 bases between them. CDR3 protein: CASSLVKPNYGYTF. As DNA, the CDR3 is TGTGCCAGCAGCTTAGTCAAGCCTAACTATGGCTACACCTTC.

This chain joins TRBV6-5 and TRBJ1-3, with a possible D match to TRBD1 (5 bases). The V end was cut by 2 bases, the J end by 0 bases, with 11 bases between. This CDR3 has 16 amino acids. The germline CDR1 and CDR2 sequences are MNHEY and SVGAGI. The CDR3, as DNA: TGTGCCAGCAGTTACGGGCAGGGCCGCTCTGGAAACACCATATATTTT. Amino acids: CASSYGQGRSGNTIYF.

This clone occurred a few times. This chain connects TRBV4-2 to TRBJ1-1, with no clear D. This CDR3 is 14 amino acids long. V was trimmed by 4 bases and J by 10 bases, leaving 19 bases between them. Germline assignment: CDR1 LGHNA and CDR2 YNFKEQ. The CDR3 spells CASSPDRGFGLAFF. In nucleotides, the CDR3 is TGTGCCAGCAGCCCGGATCGGGGTTTTGGGTTAGCTTTCTTT.

V gene TRBV6-5 combines with J gene TRBJ2-5; TRBD2 is a possible D gene (6 bases). This CDR3 is 15 amino acids long. The ends were cut back, 1 base at V and 4 bases at J, with 13 bases in the middle. Germline CDR1 and CDR2: MNHEY and SVGAGI. CDR3 sequence (DNA): TGTGCCAGCAGTTACTGGGGGGACTTGGGAGAGACCCAGTACTTC. It specifies CASSYWGDLGETQYF.

DNA of the CDR3: TGTGCCAGCAGCTTAGGGTGGGAGCGGGTCCAGAACACTGAAGCTTTCTTT. Translating gives CASSLGWERVQNTEAFF. V and J are TRBV7-3 and TRBJ1-1; D is undetermined. The CDR3 sequence is 17 residues long. The V gene's germline CDR1 is SGHTA and CDR2 FQGTGA. Trimming stripped 2 bases from V and 1 base from J, with 17 bases between.

The chain joins TRBV7-9 to TRBJ2-7, with D possibly matching TRBD1 (5 bases). V shed 1 base and J shed 3 bases, with 7 bases lying between them. The CDR3 loop spans 13 amino acids. The germline V gene has CDR1 SEHNR and CDR2 FQNEAQ (reference sequence). CDR3 DNA sequence: TGTGCCAGCAGCTTAGACAGGAGCTACGAGCAGTACTTC. It is translated as CASSLDRSYEQYF.

This chain joins TRBV28 and TRBJ1-1; 10 bases are shared with TRBD1. Germline lookup yields CDR1 MDHEN and CDR2 SYDVKM. J gave up 5 bases and V 2 bases, and 8 bases lay outside the gene matches. The CDR3 length is 16 residues. CDR3 nucleotide sequence: TGTGCCAGCAGTTTACGCCCCGGGACAGGGGAAACTGAAGCTTTCTTT. Its translation: CASSLRPGTGETEAFF.

The chain links TRBV29-1 to TRBJ2-7; 15 bases line up with TRBD2. From germline, CDR1 is SQVTM and CDR2 ANQGSEA. V shed 6 bases and J 10 bases; nucleotides not matched to a gene: 4. The length of the CDR3 is 12 residues. This CDR3 reads CSVGTSGGQQYF. CDR3 in DNA: TGCAGCGTGGGGACTAGCGGGGGGCAACAGTACTTC.

The J gene is TRBJ1-1, the V gene TRBV4-3; D gene ambiguous. Germline V gene sequence: CDR1 LGHNA, CDR2 YSLEER. The CDR3 runs to 13 residues. V shed 1 base and J shed 7 bases, with 10 bases lying between them. This CDR3 reads CASSQGPGGEAFF. For the CDR3, the DNA is TGCGCCAGCAGCCAAGGGCCGGGTGGTGAAGCTTTCTTT.

The chain joins TRBV5-1 to TRBJ2-6; D possibly corresponds to TRBD1 (5 bases). V lost 1 base, J lost 0 bases, and 11 bases lay in between. The CDR3 is made up of 17 amino acids. CDR1 and CDR2 (germline): SGHRS, YFSETQ. CDR3 bases: TGCGCCAGCAGCTTGTTGACAGAAAGCTCTGGGGCCAACGTCCTGACTTTC. Its protein product is CASSLLTESSGANVLTF.

This clone was recorded only once. V is TRBV29-1 and J is TRBJ1-1; weak D call: TRBD1 (6 bases). Germline-derived CDR1 and CDR2 are SQVTM and ANQGSEA. CDR3 length equals 13 residues. V lost 6 bases to trimming and J lost 3 bases, with 14 bases between them. CDR3 nucleotide sequence: TGCAGCGTCACCCTCGCAGGGGACACTGAAGCTTTCTTT. It yields the protein CSVTLAGDTEAFF.

This chain links TRBV11-3 with TRBJ2-1, with 8 bases that match TRBD2. Germline lookup yields CDR1 SGHNT and CDR2 YENEEA. With 5 bases clipped from V and 5 bases from J, the junction kept 8 bases outside the gene matches. This CDR3 has 15 residues. CDR3 region: CASSLRAGGNNEQFF. The CDR3 region has the DNA TGTGCCAGCAGCCTCAGGGCGGGGGGTAACAATGAGCAGTTCTTC.

The chain has TRBV3-1 (or the pseudogene TRBV3-2) and TRBJ2-3; weak D call: TRBD2 (6 bases). CDR1 and CDR2 (germline): LGHDT, YNNKEL (reference sequence). V was trimmed by 3 bases and J by 5 bases, leaving 21 bases between them. The CDR3 has 17 amino acids. This CDR3 reads CASSHPRLGGFKDTQYF. In DNA, the CDR3 is TGTGCCAGCAGCCATCCCCGACTAGGAGGGTTTAAAGATACGCAGTATTTT.

This clone was picked up one time. V is TRBV5-5 and J is TRBJ1-4, with D unclear. The CDR3 totals 14 residues. Trimming pared 2 bases from V and 7 bases from J, leaving 12 bases between. From germline, CDR1 is SGHKS and CDR2 YYEKEE (reference sequence). The CDR3 sequence: CASSFFDSPEKLFF. The CDR3 DNA follows: TGTGCCAGCAGCTTTTTTGACTCCCCTGAAAAACTGTTTTTT.

This clone is categorized as medium-sized. CDR3 coding DNA: TGTGCCAGCAGTTTAACAACTAGCCAAGAGACCCAGTACTTC. Its translation: CASSLTTSQETQYF. V gene TRBV27 combines with J gene TRBJ2-5; D possibly corresponds to TRBD2 (5 bases). The germline V gene has CDR1 MNHEY and CDR2 SMNVEV (reference sequence). The CDR3 has 14 amino acids. The V end was cut by 2 bases, the J end by 1 base, with 8 bases between.

The chain has TRBV9 and TRBJ2-1; 9 bases map to TRBD2. There are 16 residues in the CDR3. The junction had 15 bases not matched to a gene; V was cut back by 6 bases and J by 8 bases. Germline CDR1 reads SGDLS; CDR2 reads YYNGEE. The CDR3 DNA sequence: TGTGCCAGCACCCTTTCCGGGACTAGCCTTACACATGAGCAGTTCTTC. Translating gives CASTLSGTSLTHEQFF.

The chain recombines TRBV19 with TRBJ2-7, with 7 positions matching TRBD2. The germline gives CDR1 LNHDA, CDR2 SQIVND (reference sequence). The CDR3 sequence is 14 residues long. J lost 5 bases, V lost 3 bases, and 7 bases had no gene match. The CDR3 spells CASSITSDPHEQYF. The CDR3, as DNA: TGTGCCAGTAGTATCACTAGCGACCCCCACGAGCAGTACTTC. Based on the CDR3 plus reference TRBV19 and TRBJ2-7, the full variable domain is DGGITQSPKYLFRKEGQNVTLSCEQNLNHDAMYWYRQDPGQGLRLIYYSQIVNDFQKGDIAEGYSVSREKKESFPLTVTSAQKNPTAFYLCASSITSDPHEQYFGPGTRLTVT.

V and J are TRBV5-1 and TRBJ1-2, with D perhaps TRBD1 (6 bases). V was clipped by 3 bases and J by 7 bases, with 13 bases between them. The CDR3 length is 13 residues. Looked up from germline, CDR1 is SGHRS and CDR2 is YFSETQ. The CDR3 reads CASSYPGDRGYTF. CDR3 sequence (DNA): TGCGCCAGCAGCTACCCAGGGGATCGTGGCTACACCTTC.

The V gene is TRBV4-1, the J gene TRBJ1-4, with 7 bases aligning to TRBD1. Unmatched junction bases numbered 11, after V lost 2 bases and J lost 8 bases. Germline V lookup: CDR1 MGHRA, CDR2 YSYEKL. This CDR3 is built from 16 residues. In DNA form, the CDR3 reads TGCGCCAGCAGCCAATCGACCCTCTCAGGGGGGGAAAAACTGTTTTTT. It specifies CASSQSTLSGGEKLFF.

The rearrangement joins TRBV10-3 to TRBJ2-7; D is undetermined. The CDR3 sequence is 11 residues long. Trimming shortened V by 2 bases and J by 7 bases, and 6 bases separated the two germline ends. The germline V gene encodes CDR1 ENHRY and CDR2 SYGVKD. The CDR3 DNA reads TGTGCCATCAGTGAGGGCCCTGAGCAGTACTTC. This gives the protein CAISEGPEQYF.

The chain combines TRBV5-6 with TRBJ1-2; TRBD1 matches 8 bases. CDR1 is SGHDT, CDR2 YYEEEE, per germline. J lost 4 bases, V lost 0 bases, and 5 bases had no gene match. The CDR3 has 15 amino acids. CDR3 sequence: CASSLVTGVGYGYTF. The CDR3 DNA reads TGTGCCAGCAGCTTGGTGACAGGGGTAGGCTATGGCTACACCTTC. Together with reference TRBV5-6 and TRBJ1-2, the CDR3 gives the full variable domain: DAGVTQSPTHLIKTRGQQVTLRCSPKSGHDTVSWYQQALGQGPQFIFQYYEEEERQRGNFPDRFSGHQFPNYSSELNVNALLLGDSALYLCASSLVTGVGYGYTFGSGTRLTVV.